The next 2 T cell receptor beta chains were all read from a single sample in a study of cytomegalovirus exposure and HLA in healthy donors. PCR used 60 Vbeta primers and 13 Jbeta primers. Method: immunoSEQ multiplex PCR; TCRdb's copy keeps in-frame clones and lacks some. The data contain about 160,000 clones, around 75% of them seen just once; the ten biggest clones take up over 4%. Sequencing used PBMCs. All receptors come from a male donor in good health and CMV-seronegative.

In this sample, this clone turned up a few times. The chain carries TRBV27 and TRBJ2-4; tentative D call: TRBD2 (6 bases). CDR3 size: 15 residues. CDR1 is MNHEY and CDR2 is SMNVEV in the germline V gene (reference sequence). Trimming stripped 6 bases from V and 1 base from J, with 13 bases between. CDR3 in DNA: TGTGCCAGCAGGAGTCCCCGGGGGGCCAAAAACATTCAGTACTTC. Amino acid sequence: CASRSPRGAKNIQYF.

Only a few counts were recorded for this clone. V is TRBV2 and J is TRBJ2-3; perhaps TRBD2 as D (5 bases). The V gene's germline CDR1 is SNHLY and CDR2 FYNNEI. The CDR3 is 14 residues long. V was pared by 8 bases and J by 2 bases, with 14 bases between. The CDR3 here is CASLSGEFTDTQYF. The CDR3 DNA is TGTGCCAGCCTAAGCGGCGAATTCACAGATACGCAGTATTTT. Together with reference TRBV2 and TRBJ2-3, the CDR3 gives the full variable domain: EPEVTQTPSHQVTQMGQEVILRCVPISNHLYFYWYRQILGQKVEFLVSFYNNEISEKSEIFDDQFSVERPDGSNFTLKIRSTKLEDSAMYFCASLSGEFTDTQYFGPGTRLTVL.